This passage covers 2 T cell receptor beta chains from one sample sequenced in a study of blood T cell repertoires in COVID-19. The repertoire was sequenced with immunoSEQ multiplex PCR; TCRdb's copy has only in-frame clones and lacks some. The table includes 140,000 or so clones, over 85% detected once. The sample was peripheral blood. Source of these receptors: a human donor in a cohort sampled during active COVID-19.

The CDR3 is CASSLDEGSPLHF. The CDR3 nucleotides are TGTGCCAGCAGCTTAGATGAGGGTTCACCCCTCCACTTT. The gene calls are TRBV7-9 and TRBJ1-6; no definite D call. Germline CDR1 is SEHNR and CDR2 is FQNEAQ (reference sequence). This CDR3 is built from 13 residues. Trimming pared 1 base from V and 9 bases from J, leaving 7 bases between.

V is TRBV5-1 and J is TRBJ2-1; 8 positions agree with TRBD2. The CDR3 contains 17 residues. Germline trimming cut 3 bases from V and 6 bases from J; bases unmatched to any gene: 14. Germline CDR1 is SGHRS and CDR2 is YFSETQ. DNA for the CDR3: TGCGCCAGCAGCTCGGACTCCCGGGGGGGTGGGAGCAATGAGCAGTTCTTC. Protein sequence: CASSSDSRGGGSNEQFF.